The 23 T cell receptor beta chains listed next were all sequenced from one sample in a study of cytomegalovirus exposure and HLA in healthy donors. PCR used 60 Vbeta primers and 13 Jbeta primers. Sequencing was performed with immunoSEQ multiplex PCR; in TCRdb, only in-frame clones are kept and a portion is missing. The data contain 210,000 or so clones, around 80% of them singletons. Sequenced input: PBMCs. Receptor source: a boy younger than 18 in good health and CMV-seronegative.

V gene TRBV7-9 combines with J gene TRBJ2-7; D remains ambiguous. Trimming left V 7 bases short and J 0 bases short, with 13 bases between. In germline, CDR1 is SEHNR, CDR2 FQNEAQ (reference sequence). This CDR3 spans 14 amino acids. CDR3 DNA sequence: TGTGCCAGCATGGCGGCAGCGCGCTCCTACGAGCAGTACTTC. Residues: CASMAAARSYEQYF.

This clone was seen just once. The gene calls are TRBV5-6 and TRBJ1-2, with 7 bases identical to TRBD1. Per the germline V gene, CDR1 is SGHDT and CDR2 is YYEEEE. The CDR3 has 12 amino acids. With 4 bases clipped from V and 8 bases from J, the junction kept 5 bases outside the gene matches. This CDR3 reads CASSPYRGGYTF. Here the CDR3 DNA reads TGTGCCAGCAGCCCCTACAGGGGCGGCTACACCTTC.

This rearrangement joins TRBV12-5 to TRBJ2-7; 8 positions agree with TRBD2. The CDR3 length is 14 residues. The germline V gene has CDR1 LGHNT and CDR2 FRNRAP. V lost 5 bases to trimming and J lost 3 bases; unmatched junction nucleotides: 6. The CDR3 nucleotides are TGTGCTAGTGGTCCCCGGGGGGGGCACTACGAGCAGTACTTC. Its translation: CASGPRGGHYEQYF.

This clone has a handful of counts. This chain joins TRBV6-6 and TRBJ2-7; 8 nucleotides align to TRBD1. CDR3 size: 15 residues. The trim removed 2 bases at V and 4 bases at J, leaving 7 bases unmatched. The germline V gene encodes CDR1 MNHNY and CDR2 SVGAGI (reference sequence). As DNA, the CDR3 is TGTGCCAGCAGTTACGGCCAGGGGGCCATTTACGAGCAGTACTTC. Translating it yields CASSYGQGAIYEQYF.

This chain connects TRBV7-8 to TRBJ2-7; 8 bases fit TRBD2. From germline, CDR1 is SGHVS and CDR2 FQNEAQ. V trimming: 1 base; J trimming: 6 bases; junction bases outside the gene matches: 8. The length of the CDR3 is 15 residues. CDR3 sequence: CASSLVASGSGEQYF. CDR3 coding DNA: TGTGCCAGCAGCTTAGTCGCCAGCGGGAGTGGCGAGCAGTACTTC.

This rearrangement joins TRBV4-2 to TRBJ2-7, with D tentatively TRBD2 (5 bases). The CDR3 is made up of 13 amino acids. Germline assignment: CDR1 LGHNA and CDR2 YNFKEQ. V was clipped by 4 bases and J by 2 bases, with 9 bases between them. The CDR3 nucleotides read TGTGCCAGCAGCCTAGGACTTACCTACGAGCAGTACTTC. Translating it yields CASSLGLTYEQYF.

This clone occurred a few times. Other nucleotide sequences in the sample specify the same CDR3. The rearrangement joins TRBV11-2 to TRBJ2-5; no firm D call. Germline CDR1 is SGHAT and CDR2 is FQNNGV. This CDR3 comprises 12 residues. Trimming took off 0 bases at V and 5 bases at J, with 4 bases between the two ends. This CDR3 is CASSLDRETQYF. For the CDR3, the DNA is TGTGCCAGCAGCTTAGACAGGGAGACCCAGTACTTC.

This clone came up a few times. Distinct nucleotide sequences in the sample also encode this CDR3. This chain links TRBV5-1 with TRBJ2-7; 10 nucleotides match TRBD1. This CDR3 has 14 residues. Germline V CDR1 and CDR2: SGHRS, YFSETQ. The V and J ends lost 0 bases and 3 bases, in that order; junction bases with no gene match: 0. DNA for the CDR3: TGCGCCAGCAGCTTGGGGACAGGGGGCTACGAGCAGTACTTC. The encoded protein is CASSLGTGGYEQYF. Complete variable domain (other parts from reference TRBV5-1 and TRBJ2-7): KAGVTQTPRYLIKTRGQQVTLSCSPISGHRSVSWYQQTPGQGLQFLFEYFSETQRNKGNFPGRFSGRQFSNSRSEMNVSTLELGDSALYLCASSLGTGGYEQYFGPGTRLTVT.

The CDR3 reads CASSFGAGTSGVISSYNEQFF. CDR3 nucleotide sequence: TGTGCCAGCAGCTTTGGAGCCGGGACTAGCGGGGTAATTAGCTCCTACAATGAGCAGTTCTTC. V is TRBV7-6 and J is TRBJ2-1; 13 nucleotides line up with TRBD2. CDR3 length: 21 residues. Germline CDR1 reads SGHVS; CDR2 reads FNYEAQ. Unmatched junction bases numbered 14, after V lost 3 bases and J lost 0 bases.

This clone has only one observation. The CDR3 sequence: CASSYSQGGDQAFF. CDR3 coding DNA: TGTGCCAGCAGTTATTCTCAGGGGGGAGATCAAGCTTTCTTT. This chain uses TRBV6-5 with TRBJ1-1, with TRBD1 matching over 7 bases. Germline CDR1 and CDR2: MNHEY and SVGAGI. With 3 bases clipped from V and 9 bases from J, the junction kept 10 bases outside the gene matches. This CDR3 has 14 residues.

This clone has only one observation. The chain employs TRBV9 and TRBJ2-1; 11 nucleotides match TRBD2. The CDR3 has 15 amino acids. Germline trimming cut 3 bases from V and 8 bases from J; bases unmatched to any gene: 7. Germline lookup yields CDR1 SGDLS and CDR2 YYNGEE. The CDR3 loop is CASSASGTSGDEQFF. CDR3 DNA sequence: TGTGCCAGCAGCGCCTCAGGGACTAGCGGCGATGAGCAGTTCTTC.

The V gene is TRBV10-3, the J gene TRBJ2-6, with TRBD1 identical over 9 bases. V trimming: 6 bases; J trimming: 2 bases; junction bases outside the gene matches: 8. The V gene's germline CDR1 is ENHRY and CDR2 SYGVKD. The CDR3 totals 17 residues. The CDR3 reads CAIRAGQGKAGANVLTF. The DNA for the CDR3 is TGTGCCATCAGGGCCGGACAGGGGAAGGCTGGGGCCAACGTCCTGACTTTC.

The CDR3 sequence: CASHNWDMVDQPQHF. The CDR3, as DNA: TGTGCCAGCCATAACTGGGACATGGTAGACCAGCCCCAGCATTTT. J is TRBJ1-5 and V is TRBV19; D may be TRBD1 (6 bases). Trimming removed 9 bases at V and 7 bases at J, with 22 bases between. The CDR3 covers 15 residues. Germline CDR1 and CDR2: LNHDA and SQIVND (reference sequence).

V usage is TRBV27 and J usage is TRBJ2-5; TRBD1 matches 7 bases. Germline CDR1 MNHEY, CDR2 SMNVEV (reference sequence). This CDR3 is built from 15 residues. Unmatched junction bases numbered 11, after V lost 5 bases and J lost 5 bases. The chain's CDR3 is CASSPTGVWYETQYF. CDR3 nucleotides: TGTGCCAGCAGTCCCACAGGGGTTTGGTACGAGACCCAGTACTTC.

The chain has TRBV28 and TRBJ2-3, with D possibly TRBD1 on 5 matching bases. The V gene's germline CDR1 is MDHEN and CDR2 SYDVKM. CDR3 size: 18 residues. V gave up 3 bases and J gave up 5 bases, with 24 bases separating them. Here the CDR3 DNA reads TGTGCCAGCAGTTTTTCGTTCGGGTTGGTTTTTAGGGGAGATACGCAGTATTTT. Translating gives CASSFSFGLVFRGDTQYF.

The sample holds a few counts of this clone. J is TRBJ2-7 and V is TRBV4-1; possibly TRBD2 for D (6 bases). Trimming shortened V by 1 base and J by 5 bases, and 15 bases separated the two germline ends. The CDR3 extends over 15 amino acids. Per germline, CDR1 MGHRA and CDR2 YSYEKL. For the CDR3, the DNA is TGCGCCAGCAGCCAAGTCGGTCGAGGAGGGCACGAGCAGTACTTC. Translating it yields CASSQVGRGGHEQYF.

The chain is built from TRBV2 and TRBJ1-6; D gene ambiguous. V was trimmed by 6 bases and J by 9 bases, leaving 21 bases between them. The CDR3 extends over 16 amino acids. Germline CDR1 is SNHLY and CDR2 is FYNNEI. The CDR3 loop reads CASSGSTTRRVSPLHF. The CDR3 nucleotides are TGTGCCAGCAGCGGGTCGACCACGCGGAGGGTTTCACCCCTCCACTTT.

J is TRBJ1-1 and V is TRBV9; the D gene is possibly TRBD1 (6 bases). Germline V CDR1 and CDR2: SGDLS, YYNGEE. The CDR3 loop spans 17 amino acids. The germline V and J ends were trimmed by 4 bases and 0 bases, with 19 bases remaining between them. This CDR3 reads CASSFEGGGGVNTEAFF. CDR3 in DNA: TGTGCCAGCAGCTTCGAAGGGGGTGGGGGGGTGAACACTGAAGCTTTCTTT.

This chain connects TRBV30 to TRBJ2-7; 10 positions agree with TRBD2. The CDR3 length is 16 residues. J gave up 5 bases and V 3 bases, and 13 bases lay outside the gene matches. Germline V gene data show CDR1 as GTSNPN and CDR2 as SVGIG (reference sequence). The CDR3 DNA sequence: TGTGCCTGGAGGGGACGTCGGCTAGCGGGAGAGCACGAGCAGTACTTC. This codes for CAWRGRRLAGEHEQYF.

The J gene is TRBJ1-1, the V gene TRBV5-4; a possible D gene is TRBD1 (6 bases). The germline V gene has CDR1 SGHNT and CDR2 YYREEE (reference sequence). V shed 0 bases and J shed 6 bases, with 12 bases lying between them. The CDR3 totals 14 residues. CDR3 amino acids: CASSLVGATAEAFF. The CDR3 DNA follows: TGTGCCAGCAGCTTGGTGGGGGCGACCGCTGAAGCTTTCTTT.

This clone was detected only a few times. V usage is TRBV10-3 and J usage is TRBJ1-1; D uncertain. Deletions cut 2 bases from V and 9 bases from J, with 7 bases between. From germline, CDR1 is ENHRY and CDR2 SYGVKD. The CDR3 loop spans 11 amino acids. The CDR3 DNA sequence: TGTGCCATCAGTGAGGGGCAGAAAGCTTTCTTT. Protein: CAISEGQKAFF.

The chain couples TRBV10-1 to TRBJ2-1; 7 nucleotides line up with TRBD1. Germline values: CDR1 WNHNN, CDR2 SYGVQD (reference sequence). The trim removed 10 bases at V and 6 bases at J, leaving 15 bases unmatched. The CDR3 is 15 amino acids. CDR3 region: CATKSSGTALNEQFF. DNA for the CDR3: TGCGCCACCAAGAGTTCCGGGACAGCCCTCAATGAGCAGTTCTTC.

The chain uses TRBV7-9 and TRBJ2-2; 11 nucleotides agree with TRBD2. Looked up from germline, CDR1 is SEHNR and CDR2 is FQNEAQ (reference sequence). The junction had 3 bases not matched to a gene; V was cut back by 3 bases and J by 6 bases. The CDR3 is made up of 15 amino acids. CDR3 DNA: TGTGCCAGCAGCTTTCTAGCGGGGGGTTCCGGGGAGCTGTTTTTT. Its protein product is CASSFLAGGSGELFF.